This T cell receptor beta chain was identified during a study of monozygotic twins with inflammatory bowel disease. TCRdb re-analyzed the 5' RACE reads; it lists each CDR3 protein once, without DNA. In total, the table holds a few hundred thousand distinct CDR3 sequences. About this clonotype itself: Antigen unknown.

Germline V lookup: CDR1 SEHNR, CDR2 FQNEAQ (reference sequence). CDR3 size: 13 residues. Study outcomes and limitations: IBD patients carried less diverse TCRbeta repertoires (inverse Simpson) than healthy co-twins. People with IBD had fewer clonotypes in common with others than healthy twins did, especially with disease activity.

The sample taken for sequencing was blood. V usage is TRBV7-9 and J usage is TRBJ2-7; no DNA is available, so the TRBD2 call from TCRdb remains unchecked. This receptor was obtained from a human donor with ulcerative colitis or Crohn's disease, or a healthy co-twin of an affected twin (not recorded which). CDR3: CASTPGGLREQYF.